The next 24 T cell receptor beta chains were all read from a single sample in a study of blood T cells in healthy people across ages (dated by TCRdb to between 2014 and 2016). Libraries were built with 5' RACE. The run used an Illumina HiSeq 2500. A second about 7 to 11 cycle PCR used a sample-barcoded 5' primer and a J-beta primer mix. TCRdb reworked the public reads: Q25 trimming with fastp, MiXCR clone assembly, productive beta chains retained. One record per CDR3 amino acid sequence lists the most common genes and DNA. The sample table contains 600,000 to 1,000,000 distinct CDR3 sequences; only one count was recorded for 58% of them. The ten biggest clones cover approximately 20% of the sample. The material sequenced was blood. The receptors stem from a man aged 25 to 45 in good health.

This sequence joins TRBV20-1 and TRBJ2-3; TRBD2 matches at 9 bases. From germline, CDR1 is DFQATT and CDR2 SNEGSKA (reference sequence). V shed 7 bases, J shed 4 bases, and the junction held 6 bases outside the gene matches. The CDR3 consists of 13 residues. CDR3 sequence: CSVSGRGSDTQYF. The CDR3 DNA sequence: TGCAGTGTTAGCGGGAGAGGATCAGATACGCAGTATTTT.

The rearrangement joins TRBV7-2 to TRBJ2-7; no definite D call. Germline lookup yields CDR1 SGHTA and CDR2 FQGNSA. This CDR3 is built from 11 residues. Trimming cost V 7 bases and J 4 bases, with 8 bases left between them. CDR3 nucleotide sequence: TGTGCCAGCACCAAGGGTTACGAGCAGTACTTC. Translating it yields CASTKGYEQYF.

This clonotype has only a few counts. This CDR3 is CSARAAGWAGRRSYNEQFF. The DNA for the CDR3 is TGCAGTGCTAGAGCGGCGGGATGGGCGGGAAGGAGGTCCTACAATGAGCAGTTCTTC. The chain carries TRBV20-1 and TRBJ2-1; a weak D match, TRBD2 (6 bases). The CDR3 has 19 residues. Trimming pared 1 base from V and 1 base from J, leaving 23 bases between. The germline V gene encodes CDR1 DFQATT and CDR2 SNEGSKA (reference sequence).

This clonotype has a single count. The chain is built from TRBV9 and TRBJ2-7, with 9 bases lining up with TRBD2. This CDR3 region has 18 residues. In germline, CDR1 is SGDLS, CDR2 YYNGEE. V shed 3 bases, J shed 0 bases, and the junction held 13 bases outside the gene matches. The CDR3 loop reads CASSERDGAGGPSYEQYF. DNA of the CDR3: TGTGCCAGCAGCGAACGGGATGGGGCGGGAGGGCCCTCCTACGAGCAGTACTTC.

This clonotype has just one count. The J gene is TRBJ2-3, the V gene TRBV12-3 or TRBV12-4, with 7 bases fitting TRBD1. This CDR3 contains 14 residues. The trim removed 5 bases at V and 4 bases at J, leaving 6 bases unmatched. The chain's CDR3 is CASSLTGIADTQYF. CDR3 DNA sequence: TGTGCCAGCAGTCTGACAGGGATTGCAGATACGCAGTATTTT.

V gene TRBV20-1 combines with J gene TRBJ2-3; TRBD2 might be the D (6 bases). This CDR3 spans 13 amino acids. Germline V lookup: CDR1 DFQATT, CDR2 SNEGSKA (reference sequence). V dropped 6 bases and J dropped 4 bases, with 14 bases sitting between them. CDR3 residues: CSAPRLVADTQYF. CDR3 bases: TGCAGTGCCCCGAGACTAGTAGCAGATACGCAGTATTTT.

The rearrangement links TRBV29-1 to TRBJ2-5; TRBD2 matches 8 bases. From germline, CDR1 is SQVTM and CDR2 ANQGSEA. V was pared by 4 bases and J by 11 bases, with 15 bases of the junction left unmatched. There are 14 residues in the CDR3. The CDR3 DNA reads TGCAGCGTTGGAAGGCGGGAGGTGTACAATGAGCAGTACTTC. Residues: CSVGRREVYNEQYF.

The sample holds one count of this clonotype. The rearrangement joins TRBV20-1 to TRBJ1-2; D ambiguous. Trimming took 1 base from V and 12 from J, leaving 9 bases between them. Germline lookup yields CDR1 DFQATT and CDR2 SNEGSKA (reference sequence). The CDR3 is made up of 10 amino acids. Here the CDR3 DNA reads TGCAGTGCTAGAGGCCAACCGCACACCTTC. Protein sequence: CSARGQPHTF.

V is TRBV4-1 and J is TRBJ2-4; TRBD2 agrees at 7 bases. The J call may be wrong; the DNA end is better matched by TRBJ2-7. CDR1 MGHRA and CDR2 YSYEKL come from the germline V gene. The CDR3 sequence is 15 residues long. The CDR3 protein is CASSQGSGWDGEQYF. CDR3 DNA sequence: TGCGCCAGCAGCCAAGGTAGCGGGTGGGACGGCGAGCAGTACTTC.

The chain links TRBV20-1 to TRBJ2-7; D gene ambiguous. Matching the DNA end better, TRBJ2-5 makes the J call doubtful. The CDR3 loop spans 11 amino acids. CDR1 and CDR2 (germline): DFQATT, SNEGSKA (reference sequence). Here the CDR3 reads CSARYQETQYF. The CDR3 DNA sequence: TGCAGTGCGAGGTACCAAGAGACCCAGTACTTC.

V is TRBV15 and J is TRBJ2-3, with D possibly being TRBD1 or TRBD2 (6 bases each). Trimming took 5 bases from V and 7 from J, leaving 22 bases between them. The CDR3 covers 16 residues. Germline V gene lookup returns CDR1 LNHNV and CDR2 YYDKDF (reference sequence). The CDR3 loop is CATSRPSERGLNTQYF. Written as DNA, the CDR3 is TGTGCCACCAGCCGCCCCTCCGAACGGGGGCTGAATACGCAGTATTTT. The full variable domain, completed using reference TRBV15 and TRBJ2-3, is DAMVIQNPRYQVTQFGKPVTLSCSQTLNHNVMYWYQQKSSQAPKLLFHYYDKDFNNEADTPDNFQSRRPNTSFCFLDIRSPGLGDTAMYLCATSRPSERGLNTQYFGPGTRLTVL.

Comment on this clonotype: Likely a read error: the CDR3 ends without its conserved phenylalanine or tryptophan. This chain links TRBV11-1 with TRBJ2-5; D is unclear. Germline CDR1 and CDR2: SGHAT and FQDESV (reference sequence). The CDR3 consists of 15 residues. V lost 5 bases, J lost 4 bases, and 17 bases lay in between. The CDR3 nucleotides read TGTGCCAGCAGCCCTAGGACGGATGTGCGAGAGACCCAGTACCTC. Residues: CASSPRTDVRETQYL.

This clonotype was recorded a few times. The V call is TRBV5-1, the J call TRBJ2-3, with 7 bases identical to TRBD1. The trim removed 6 bases at V and 1 base at J, leaving 8 bases unmatched. The CDR3 has 15 amino acids. CDR1 is SGHRS, CDR2 YFSETQ, per germline. Here the CDR3 DNA reads TGCGCCAGCACCCAGGGGGATAGACGCACAGATACGCAGTATTTT. Amino acids: CASTQGDRRTDTQYF.

The chain employs TRBV11-2 and TRBJ2-7; 10 bases are shared with TRBD2. Germline-derived CDR1 and CDR2 are SGHAT and FQNNGV. This CDR3 contains 16 residues. The V and J ends lost 5 bases and 2 bases, in that order; junction bases with no gene match: 9. This CDR3 is CASSLKTSGLTYEQYF. The CDR3 DNA is TGTGCCAGCAGCCTTAAGACTAGCGGGTTGACCTACGAGCAGTACTTC.

Only one count was recorded for this clonotype. The chain recombines TRBV15 with TRBJ2-1; D gene ambiguous. With 1 base removed from V and 1 base from J, the gap between germline ends came to 8 bases. From germline, CDR1 is LNHNV and CDR2 YYDKDF (reference sequence). The CDR3 contains 15 residues. The CDR3 region is CATSRVEPSYNEQFF. CDR3 sequence (DNA): TGTGCCACCAGCAGAGTGGAACCTTCCTACAATGAGCAGTTCTTC.

This chain joins TRBV6-1 and TRBJ2-1, with TRBD2 matching over 10 bases. There are 14 residues in the CDR3. CDR1 and CDR2 (germline): MNHNS, SASEGT. Germline trimming cut 7 bases from V and 8 bases from J; bases unmatched to any gene: 8. DNA for the CDR3: TGTGCCAGCAAAAAAGGACTAGCGGCATATGAGCAGTTCTTC. Its protein product is CASKKGLAAYEQFF.

This chain's CDR3 is CATRPPGLAGVNEQFF. For the CDR3, the DNA is TGTGCCACGCGACCGCCGGGACTAGCGGGGGTCAATGAGCAGTTCTTC. The rearrangement uses TRBV10-3 and TRBJ2-1; TRBD2 aligns across 14 bases. V lost 10 bases to trimming and J lost 6 bases; unmatched junction nucleotides: 11. Germline assignment: CDR1 ENHRY and CDR2 SYGVKD. CDR3 length equals 16 residues.

This chain uses TRBV3-1 with TRBJ1-1; weak D call: TRBD1 (5 bases). The CDR3 consists of 13 residues. Germline loops: CDR1 LGHDT, CDR2 YNNKEL (reference sequence). V lost 4 bases, J lost 3 bases, and 9 bases lay in between. CDR3 in amino acids: CASSPTGYTEAFF. DNA for the CDR3: TGTGCCAGCAGCCCCACAGGATACACTGAAGCTTTCTTT.

The rearrangement joins TRBV20-1 to TRBJ2-4; TRBD2 matches at 13 bases. Gene TRBJ2-7 matches the end of the DNA better, so the J call may be wrong. Per the germline V gene, CDR1 is DFQATT and CDR2 is SNEGSKA (reference sequence). The CDR3 has 13 residues. The CDR3 here is CSASTSGRYEQYF. The CDR3 DNA is TGCAGTGCCTCGACTAGCGGGAGGTACGAGCAGTACTTC.

This chain joins TRBV20-1 and TRBJ2-1; a possible D gene is TRBD2 (5 bases). This CDR3 is built from 14 residues. CDR1 DFQATT and CDR2 SNEGSKA come from the germline V gene (reference sequence). V lost 3 bases, J lost 0 bases, and 9 bases lay in between. The CDR3 is CSASEGASYNEQFF. CDR3 nucleotides: TGCAGTGCTAGTGAGGGAGCCTCCTACAATGAGCAGTTCTTC.

This clonotype showed up many times. The V gene is TRBV5-1, the J gene TRBJ2-4; D perhaps matches TRBD2 (6 bases). CDR1 is SGHRS and CDR2 is YFSETQ in the germline V gene. V gave up 1 base and J gave up 7 bases, with 15 bases separating them. CDR3 length: 15 residues. The CDR3 DNA follows: TGCGCCAGCAGCTTGAGATTGGATGGGACTAACATTCAGTACTTC. Its protein product is CASSLRLDGTNIQYF.

The V call is TRBV20-1, the J call TRBJ2-7; D not resolved. The CDR3 totals 10 residues. Germline assignment: CDR1 DFQATT and CDR2 SNEGSKA (reference sequence). The CDR3 DNA is TGCAGACCTTCCCCCAACGAGCAGTACTTC. Its translation: CRPSPNEQYF.

The chain is built from TRBV3-1 and TRBJ2-5; 11 bases line up with TRBD2. The CDR3 spans 16 residues. CDR1 is LGHDT and CDR2 is YNNKEL in the germline V gene (reference sequence). Unmatched junction bases numbered 7, after V lost 1 base and J lost 6 bases. CDR3 region: CASSQVASGGPKTQYF. For the CDR3, the DNA is TGTGCCAGCAGCCAAGTGGCTAGCGGGGGGCCGAAGACCCAGTACTTC.

The chain couples TRBV2 to TRBJ1-4; D may be TRBD1 (6 bases). The CDR3 is 15 residues long. Germline loops: CDR1 SNHLY, CDR2 FYNNEI. V was clipped by 1 base and J by 7 bases, with 13 bases between them. The CDR3 DNA follows: TGTGCCAGCAGTGAAGATTCAGGGGAGAGTGAAAAACTGTTTTTT. Protein product: CASSEDSGESEKLFF.